The source of this T cell receptor (beta chain) is a study of cytomegalovirus exposure and HLA in healthy donors. Regarding the study as a whole: Clonal expansion was found to be greater in HLA-associated TCR beta chains than in equally common others in a later analysis.

This clone was seen more than once but under ten times. What it binds is not known. 60 Vbeta and 13 Jbeta primers were used in PCR. This table comes from immunoSEQ multiplex PCR, and its TCRdb copy is limited to in-frame clones, with some not included. This table has 250,000 to 300,000 clones, about nine tenths appearing once. V lost 6 bases, J lost 6 bases, and 12 bases stayed unmatched. Looked up from germline, CDR1 is MNHEY and CDR2 is SVGAGI. CDR3 length: 15 amino acids. The V call is TRBV6-5, the J call TRBJ1-1, with 8 bases lining up with TRBD1. The source is a girl aged 2-10 years in good health and CMV-seronegative. The sequencing sample was made of PBMCs. CDR3 loop: CASRPGQGGFAEAFF. The CDR3 DNA sequence: TGTGCCAGCAGACCCGGACAGGGCGGGTTCGCTGAAGCTTTCTTT.